Listed below are T cell receptor beta chains from one sample, sequenced in a study of beta chain features in type 1 diabetes. Libraries were prepared by immunoSEQ multiplex PCR; TCRdb keeps only in-frame clonotypes and omits some of them. Among 150,000 to 200,000 clones listed, around 13% were seen once. Sequencing was done on a sample of central memory CD4+ T cells from blood. The receptors stem from a woman aged 18-30 years in good health. Each CDR3 is given with its conserved first and last residue. A D gene is named only where the DNA matches it firmly. Not all rows give a size; the values are once, few, many and, for expanded clones, a class.

clone size	CDR3 length	V gene	J gene	D gene	CDR3 protein	CDR3 DNA
.	15	TRBV9	TRBJ2-3	TRBD2	CASSLSGGSTDTQYF	TGTGCCAGCAGCCTCTCGGGGGGGAGTACAGATACGCAGTATTTT
.	17	TRBV15	TRBJ2-7	.	CATSRDRGTGLSYEQYF	TGTGCCACCAGCAGAGATCGCGGGACTGGCCTCTCCTACGAGCAGTACTTC
few	16	TRBV4-2	TRBJ2-3	TRBD2	CASSIYDGTRGDTQYF	TGTGCCAGCAGCATATACGACGGGACTAGGGGAGATACGCAGTATTTT
few	14	TRBV6-1	TRBJ2-3	.	CASTLRRDTDTQYF	TGTGCCAGCACTTTGAGGAGGGACACAGATACGCAGTATTTT
.	13	TRBV7-9	TRBJ2-7	.	CASSFDSTYEQYF	TGTGCCAGCAGCTTCGACAGTACCTACGAGCAGTACTTC
few	13	TRBV6-5	TRBJ1-5	.	CASSTQGNQPQHF	TGTGCCAGCAGTACCCAGGGCAATCAGCCCCAGCATTTT
.	18	TRBV27	TRBJ2-6	.	CASSLSGLFSQGANVLTF	TGTGCCAGCAGTTTATCGGGACTTTTTTCCCAAGGGGCCAACGTCCTGACTTTC
.	14	TRBV7-2	TRBJ2-1	TRBD2	CASSIGLAVNEQFF	TGTGCCAGCTCCATCGGGCTAGCGGTCAATGAGCAGTTCTTC
.	15	TRBV30	TRBJ2-6	.	CAWSDRSSGANVLTF	TGTGCCTGGAGTGACAGGTCCTCTGGGGCCAACGTCCTGACTTTC
few	14	TRBV4-3	TRBJ2-1	.	CASSLGHIYNEQFF	TGCGCCAGCAGCCTGGGACACATTTACAATGAGCAGTTCTTC
.	18	TRBV5-1	TRBJ2-5	TRBD2	CASSLHGLAGVGRETQYF	TGCGCCAGCAGCTTGCATGGGCTAGCGGGAGTGGGGAGAGAGACCCAGTACTTC
few	15	TRBV4-2	TRBJ1-2	.	CASSQDPGHRYSYTF	TGTGCCAGCAGCCAAGATCCCGGACACCGCTATAGCTACACCTTC
.	14	TRBV7-3	TRBJ2-1	.	CASSPQIGNNEQFF	TGTGCCAGCAGCCCACAAATCGGGAACAATGAGCAGTTCTTC
few	15	TRBV11-2	TRBJ2-1	TRBD2	CASSLAGGDRYEQFF	TGTGCCAGCAGCTTAGCGGGAGGAGATCGGTATGAGCAGTTCTTC
few	16	TRBV6-5	TRBJ2-6	.	CASSYSRGPGANVLTF	TGTGCCAGCAGTTACTCAAGGGGCCCCGGGGCCAACGTCCTGACTTTC
few	13	TRBV28	TRBJ2-7	.	CACGPGPPYEQYF	TGTGCCTGCGGGCCAGGCCCTCCCTACGAGCAGTACTTC
.	15	TRBV14	TRBJ2-2	TRBD2	CASSPRAGGTGELFF	TGTGCCAGCAGCCCGCGGGCGGGAGGAACCGGGGAGCTGTTTTTT
.	14	TRBV29-1	TRBJ1-2	.	CSVAPMEGGGGYTF	TGCAGCGTTGCCCCCATGGAGGGCGGAGGGGGCTACACCTTC
few	15	TRBV9	TRBJ1-5	.	CASSVASGGNQPQHF	TGTGCCAGCAGCGTAGCGTCAGGTGGGAATCAGCCCCAGCATTTT
few	13	TRBV2	TRBJ2-4	.	CASNSLAKNIQYF	TGTGCCAGCAACAGTCTAGCCAAAAACATTCAGTACTTC
.	13	TRBV29-1	TRBJ2-5	.	CSVARGAQETQYF	TGCAGCGTCGCCCGGGGAGCCCAAGAGACCCAGTACTTC
few	10	TRBV20-1	TRBJ2-1	.	CSAPRDEQFF	TGCAGTGCCCCGCGGGATGAGCAGTTCTTC
few	16	TRBV15	TRBJ2-1	TRBD2	CATSLSSGLGGNEQFF	TGTGCCACCAGCCTATCCTCTGGACTAGGAGGGAATGAGCAGTTCTTC
.	14	TRBV6-6	TRBJ1-5	.	CASRLPGVNQPQHF	TGTGCCAGCAGGCTCCCCGGGGTCAATCAGCCCCAGCATTTT
.	20	TRBV10-3	TRBJ2-3	TRBD2	CAISESKGLAGVSGPDTQYF	TGTGCCATCAGTGAGTCGAAGGGGCTAGCGGGAGTATCTGGGCCAGATACGCAGTATTTT
.	16	TRBV9	TRBJ2-2	TRBD2	CASSVGLAEVGGELFF	TGTGCCAGCAGCGTCGGACTAGCGGAAGTCGGTGGGGAGCTGTTTTTT
few	14	TRBV7-2	TRBJ2-1	TRBD2	CASSLVVAGGEQFF	TGTGCCAGCAGCTTAGTGGTAGCGGGAGGTGAGCAGTTCTTC
few	15	TRBV7-9	TRBJ2-3	.	CASSLVGVGADTQYF	TGTGCCAGCAGCTTAGTGGGAGTGGGCGCAGATACGCAGTATTTT
few	12	TRBV15	TRBJ1-5	.	CATSRELAPQHF	TGTGCCACCAGCAGAGAGTTGGCGCCCCAGCATTTT
few	14	TRBV30	TRBJ2-7	TRBD1	CAWIPGQGYHEQYF	TGTGCCTGGATTCCGGGACAGGGTTACCACGAGCAGTACTTC
few	13	TRBV5-1	TRBJ2-1	TRBD1	CASSQTGGVWQFF	TGCGCCAGCAGCCAAACAGGGGGCGTTTGGCAGTTCTTC
.	14	TRBV7-7	TRBJ2-5	.	CASSPGAGQETQYF	TGTGCCAGCTCGCCCGGGGCGGGACAGGAGACCCAGTACTTC